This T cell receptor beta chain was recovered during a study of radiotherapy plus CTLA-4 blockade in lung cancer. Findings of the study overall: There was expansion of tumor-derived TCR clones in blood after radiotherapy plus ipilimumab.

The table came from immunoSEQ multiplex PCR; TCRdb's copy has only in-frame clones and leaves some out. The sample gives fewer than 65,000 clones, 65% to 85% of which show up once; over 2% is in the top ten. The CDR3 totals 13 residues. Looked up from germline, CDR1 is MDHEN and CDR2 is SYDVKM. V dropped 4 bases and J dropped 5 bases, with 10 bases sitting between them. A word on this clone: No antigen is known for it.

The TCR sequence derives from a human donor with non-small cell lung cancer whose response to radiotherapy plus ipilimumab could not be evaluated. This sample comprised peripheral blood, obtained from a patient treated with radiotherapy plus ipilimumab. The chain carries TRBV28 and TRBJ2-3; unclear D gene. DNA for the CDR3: TGTGCCAGCAGTTCGGGTCCGGGAGATACGCAGTATTTT. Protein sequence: CASSSGPGDTQYF. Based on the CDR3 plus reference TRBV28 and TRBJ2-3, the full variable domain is DVKVTQSSRYLVKRTGEKVFLECVQDMDHENMFWYRQDPGLGLRLIYFSYDVKMKEKGDIPEGYSVSREKKERFSLILESASTNQTSMYLCASSSGPGDTQYFGPGTRLTVL.